The present entry profiles one T cell receptor beta chain with its context. The CDR3 sequence is 14 residues long. Unmatched junction bases numbered 3, after V lost 3 bases and J lost 1 base. Germline lookup yields CDR1 SGDLS and CDR2 YYNGEE. The data were taken from a study of control samples from healthy donors and cancer patients. Clones were sequenced by immunoSEQ multiplex PCR, and TCRdb holds only the in-frame ones, with some missing. The sample has some 140,000 clones; roughly 92% are singletons. The chain couples TRBV9 to TRBJ1-1; TRBD1 matches 7 bases. Specimen: blood. This clonotype was obtained from a man aged 30 to 39 in good health. The CDR3 spells CASSGQGGNTEAFF. The CDR3 nucleotides are TGTGCCAGCAGCGGACAGGGAGGGAACACTGAAGCTTTCTTT.